These T cell receptor beta chains were read from a single sample in a study of blood T cell repertoires in COVID-19. The method was immunoSEQ multiplex PCR; TCRdb's version includes in-frame clones alone and lacks a portion of them. The sample comprises some 250,000 clones, around 83% of which are singletons, and around 8.1% rests with the top ten. Specimen: peripheral blood. These receptors were obtained from a man aged 35 to 55 with active or convalescent COVID-19. CDR3s include the opening cysteine and the closing phenylalanine or tryptophan. D genes are given only for firm matches. The size field is filled for only some rows; it gives once, few, many or a size class.

once	TRBV5-1	TRBJ1-6	NA	TGCGCCAGCGCGTTATCCTATAATTCACCCCTCCACTTT	CASALSYNSPLHF
NA	TRBV5-5	TRBJ1-5	NA	TGTGCCAGCAGCTCGTTACAGGGTATCGGCAATCAGCCCCAGCATTTT	CASSSLQGIGNQPQHF
NA	TRBV11-2	TRBJ1-1	TRBD1	TGTGCCAGCAGGCTAAACCAGGGGGCTGGGAAAAAGGGGGACACTGAAGCTTTCTTT	CASRLNQGAGKKGDTEAFF
NA	TRBV4-3	TRBJ2-7	TRBD2	TGCGCCAGCAGCCAAGATAATAGCGGGGGGTACGAGCAGTACTTC	CASSQDNSGGYEQYF
NA	TRBV7-9	TRBJ2-7	NA	TGTGCCAGCAGCTATAACTACGAGCAGTACTTC	CASSYNYEQYF
NA	TRBV6-2/TRBV6-3	TRBJ2-6	NA	TGTGCCAGCAGTTACCATCATCACCGTAGCGACACCTCTGGGGCCAACGTCCTGACTTTC	CASSYHHHRSDTSGANVLTF
NA	TRBV5-5	TRBJ1-6	NA	TGTGCCAGCAGCCTACGGGTGGACAGCTCCTATAATTCACCCCTCCACTTT	CASSLRVDSSYNSPLHF
once	TRBV19	TRBJ2-1	NA	TGTGCCAGTAGAACTCAAGGGGGAGGGAGGAACAATGAGCAGTTCTTC	CASRTQGGGRNNEQFF
NA	TRBV30	TRBJ2-2	TRBD1	TGTGCCTGGAGGAACAGGGGGCGCAGCTCGTCCGGGGAGCTGTTTTTT	CAWRNRGRSSSGELFF
NA	TRBV28	TRBJ1-3	NA	TGTGCCAGCAGTTTAAGGGAGAACACCATATATTTT	CASSLRENTIYF
NA	TRBV6-6	TRBJ1-1	NA	TGTGCCAGCATAAGTCAGGGAATGAACACTGAAGCTTTCTTT	CASISQGMNTEAFF
NA	TRBV3-1/TRBV3-2	TRBJ2-7	TRBD2	TGTGCCAGCAGCCAAGTGACGGGGGGGTACGAGCAGTACTTC	CASSQVTGGYEQYF
NA	TRBV20-1	TRBJ1-3	NA	TGCAGTGCTAGTACCGGGACAACGAGGGGAAACACCATATATTTT	CSASTGTTRGNTIYF
NA	TRBV5-8	TRBJ1-1	NA	TGTGCCAGCGTCGGTCTTATGAACACTGAAGCTTTCTTT	CASVGLMNTEAFF
once	TRBV19	TRBJ2-2	NA	TGTGCCAGTAGTATCCTGATTCGGGGCACCGGGGAGCTGTTTTTT	CASSILIRGTGELFF
NA	TRBV11-2	TRBJ2-5	TRBD2	TGTGCCAGCAGCTTACTAGGGACTAGCATAGAGACCCAGTACTTC	CASSLLGTSIETQYF
NA	TRBV5-6	TRBJ1-5	NA	TGTGCCAGCAGCTTGTCCGGTTATAGCAATCAGCCCCAGCATTTT	CASSLSGYSNQPQHF
NA	TRBV2	TRBJ1-2	TRBD1	TGTGCCAGTAGACCGGGACAGGGTACGGATGGCTACACCTTC	CASRPGQGTDGYTF
NA	TRBV28	TRBJ2-3	TRBD2	TGTGCCAGCAGGGGTCGGGGGGGGCCAGTAATGTCCCCAGATACGCAGTATTTT	CASRGRGGPVMSPDTQYF
NA	TRBV11-3	TRBJ1-6	TRBD1	TGTGCCAGCAGATACAGGGGGACCTATAATTCACCCCTCCACTTT	CASRYRGTYNSPLHF
NA	TRBV28	TRBJ1-2	TRBD1	TGTGCCAGCAGTCCTACAGGGGGCGGTAACTATGGCTACACCTTC	CASSPTGGGNYGYTF
few	TRBV25-1	TRBJ1-2	NA	TGTGCCAGCAGCGGGAGCTATGGCTACACCTTC	CASSGSYGYTF
NA	TRBV10-2	TRBJ2-2	NA	TGCGCCAGCAGTGGAGCAGGGGTAAACACCGGGGAGCTGTTTTTT	CASSGAGVNTGELFF
NA	TRBV10-3	TRBJ1-1	NA	TGTGCCATCAGTGATTCGGGATTTGAAGCTTTCTTT	CAISDSGFEAFF
NA	TRBV7-7	TRBJ2-1	NA	TGTGCTAGCAGCTTACGGGAGTGGAATGAGCAGTTCTTC	CASSLREWNEQFF
NA	TRBV7-9	TRBJ1-3	NA	TGTGCCAGCAGCTTAGCTGGGGGGAGTGGAAACACCATATATTTT	CASSLAGGSGNTIYF
NA	TRBV28	TRBJ2-7	NA	TGTGCCAGCAGTCTCGACAGGCCTAACTACGAGCAGTACTTC	CASSLDRPNYEQYF
NA	TRBV28	TRBJ1-2	TRBD1	TGTGCCAGCAGGGATACCGGGACAGGGGACAGATATGGCTACACCTTC	CASRDTGTGDRYGYTF
NA	TRBV21-1	TRBJ2-3	NA	TGTGCCAGCAGCCCCCGGAAGGGGGCAGATACGCAGTATTTT	CASSPRKGADTQYF
once	TRBV10-3	TRBJ1-2	TRBD1	TGTGCCATCAGTGAGTCGGGACAGGGGAACTATGGCTACACCTTC	CAISESGQGNYGYTF
NA	TRBV29-1	TRBJ2-1	TRBD2	TGCAGCGTCAGAGGTAGCGGGGGGGAAGCCTACAATGAGCAGTTCTTC	CSVRGSGGEAYNEQFF
NA	TRBV4-1	TRBJ1-3	TRBD1	TGCGCCAGCAGCCTTTCTGGGACAGCTGGAAACACCATATATTTT	CASSLSGTAGNTIYF
once	TRBV4-2	TRBJ2-1	TRBD2	TGTGCCAGCAGCCCACCCGGGACTAGCGGGAGTTGGTCCTACAATGAGCAGTTCTTC	CASSPPGTSGSWSYNEQFF
NA	TRBV5-1	TRBJ2-1	TRBD2	TGCGCCAGCAGCTTGGTCCCTAGCGGTGGGAGCGATGAGCAGTTCTTC	CASSLVPSGGSDEQFF
NA	TRBV29-1	TRBJ2-6	NA	TGCAGCGTTGATTATGGGGCCAACGTCCTGACTTTC	CSVDYGANVLTF
NA	TRBV7-2	TRBJ2-2	TRBD2	TGTGCCAGCAGCTCCGGGACTAGAAGGACCGGGGAGCTGTTTTTT	CASSSGTRRTGELFF
NA	TRBV19	TRBJ1-2	TRBD1	TGTGCCAGTAGTTTAGACCCTCGACAGGGTCATGGCTACACCTTC	CASSLDPRQGHGYTF
NA	TRBV10-3	TRBJ1-5	TRBD1	TGTGCCATCAGTGAGCCCGGGACAGGCAATCAGCCCCAGCATTTT	CAISEPGTGNQPQHF
NA	TRBV7-2	TRBJ2-3	TRBD2	TGTGCCAGCAGCTTAAACGGGGGAGGGGCAGATACGCAGTATTTT	CASSLNGGGADTQYF
NA	TRBV28	TRBJ2-4	NA	TGTGCCAGCAGCCCCTCCGGGTTCGGAGACATTCAGTACTTC	CASSPSGFGDIQYF
NA	TRBV5-1	TRBJ1-6	TRBD1	TGCGCCAGCAGCTTAAGGGACAGGGGGCAATCACCCCTCCACTTT	CASSLRDRGQSPLHF
NA	TRBV4-3	TRBJ1-2	TRBD1	TGCGCCAGCAGCCCTGGGACAGGGATGAATGGCTACACCTTC	CASSPGTGMNGYTF
NA	TRBV12-3/TRBV12-4	TRBJ2-7	TRBD1	TGTGCCAGCAGTTTAACAGGGGCTACGGGGCAGTACTTC	CASSLTGATGQYF
NA	TRBV9	TRBJ2-2	NA	TGTGCCAGCAGCGTTCTACCAACAGGGAACACCGGGGAGCTGTTTTTT	CASSVLPTGNTGELFF
few	TRBV27	TRBJ1-4	NA	TGTGCCAGCAGCCCAACCGCCTACAGGGTACTGTTTTTT	CASSPTAYRVLFF
NA	TRBV30	TRBJ1-2	NA	TGTGCCTGGAGTAGGCAGTCAGGCTATGGCTACACCTTC	CAWSRQSGYGYTF
NA	TRBV6-2/TRBV6-3	TRBJ1-4	NA	TGTGCCAGCAGCCGCGGAGGCCGTGTTGAAAAACTGTTTTTT	CASSRGGRVEKLFF
NA	TRBV7-9	TRBJ2-5	TRBD1	TGTGCCAGCAGCTTAATGAGGGGGCGACAAGAGACCCAGTACTTC	CASSLMRGRQETQYF
once	TRBV11-3	TRBJ2-2	NA	TGTGCCAGCAGCTTCGATCAGGGCGGGGAGCTGTTTTTT	CASSFDQGGELFF
NA	TRBV7-9	TRBJ2-3	TRBD2	TGTGCCAGCAGCTACATTAGCGGGAGCGAGGCAGATACGCAGTATTTT	CASSYISGSEADTQYF
few	TRBV2	TRBJ2-2	TRBD2	TGTGCCAGCAGTGAAGGATTAGCGGGGGATTTCACCGGGGAGCTGTTTTTT	CASSEGLAGDFTGELFF
NA	TRBV11-2	TRBJ1-1	NA	TGTGCCAGCAGCTTAGGAGGGAACACTGAAGCTTTCTTT	CASSLGGNTEAFF
NA	TRBV5-1	TRBJ2-7	TRBD2	TGCGCCAGCAGTGATACTAGCGGGAGTCGCGAGCAGTACTTC	CASSDTSGSREQYF